The subject of this entry is one TCR beta chain. Its specificity is not known. The assay was immunoSEQ multiplex PCR, and TCRdb's table has in-frame clones only and misses some. Counted here are over 40,000 clones, 65% to 85% occurring once; the ten biggest clones make up around 52%. V dropped 5 bases and J dropped 4; count of bases not matched to a gene: 10. The CDR3 extends over 15 amino acids. Germline values: CDR1 SGHAT, CDR2 FQNNGV. The sample belongs to a study of T cell responses to AZD1222 COVID-19 vaccine. Study context: Second-dose intervals of approximately 4 or approximately 12 weeks were pooled. Study results and limitations: An increase in Spike-specific TCR breadth and depth was observed after two AZD1222 doses. Researchers took repertoire samples only after the peak T cell response had come. Possibly, clonal diversity was underestimated; donors were largely white British and included more females.

The receptor comes from an adult in good health. The sequencing used peripheral blood, collected on day 0 of AZD1222 vaccination. The chain links TRBV11-2 to TRBJ1-2; 7 bases fit TRBD1. This CDR3 is CASSPGGPRGYGYTF. The CDR3 DNA is TGTGCCAGCAGCCCAGGGGGGCCAAGGGGCTATGGCTACACCTTC.